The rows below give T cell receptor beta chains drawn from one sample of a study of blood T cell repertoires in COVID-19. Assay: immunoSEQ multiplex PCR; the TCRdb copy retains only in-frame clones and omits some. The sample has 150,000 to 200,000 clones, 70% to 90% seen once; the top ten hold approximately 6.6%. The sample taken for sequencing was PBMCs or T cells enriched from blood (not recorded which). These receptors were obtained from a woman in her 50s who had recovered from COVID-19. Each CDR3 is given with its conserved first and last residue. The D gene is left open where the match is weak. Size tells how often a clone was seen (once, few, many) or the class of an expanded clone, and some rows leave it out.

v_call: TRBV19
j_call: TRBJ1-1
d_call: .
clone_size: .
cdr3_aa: CASSINPPNTEAFF
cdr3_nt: TGTGCCAGTAGTATTAATCCCCCGAACACTGAAGCTTTCTTT

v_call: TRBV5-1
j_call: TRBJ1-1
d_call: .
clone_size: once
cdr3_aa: CASSSEGDGAEAFF
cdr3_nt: TGCGCCAGCAGCTCTGAGGGGGATGGGGCTGAAGCTTTCTTT

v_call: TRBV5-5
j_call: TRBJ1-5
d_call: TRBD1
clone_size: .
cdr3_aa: CASSRDRGLEGPQHF
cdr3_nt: TGTGCCAGCAGTCGGGACAGGGGGCTGGAGGGGCCCCAGCATTTT

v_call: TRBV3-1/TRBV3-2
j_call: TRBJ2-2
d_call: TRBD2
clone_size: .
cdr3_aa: CASSQDYPGLAGVTGELFF
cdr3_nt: TGTGCCAGCAGCCAAGATTACCCCGGACTAGCGGGGGTTACCGGGGAGCTGTTTTTT

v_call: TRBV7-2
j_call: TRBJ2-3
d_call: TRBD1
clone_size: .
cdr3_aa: CASSSGTGADTQYF
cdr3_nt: TGTGCCAGCAGCTCAGGGACAGGGGCAGATACGCAGTATTTT

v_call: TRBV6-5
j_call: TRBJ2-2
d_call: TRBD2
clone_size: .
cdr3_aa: CASITGGTNTGELFF
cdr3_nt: TGTGCCAGCATAACGGGGGGAACGAACACCGGGGAGCTGTTTTTT

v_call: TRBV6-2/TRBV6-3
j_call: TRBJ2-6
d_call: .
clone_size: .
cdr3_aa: CASSQAGANVLTF
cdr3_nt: TGTGCCAGCAGTCAGGCAGGGGCCAACGTCCTGACTTTC

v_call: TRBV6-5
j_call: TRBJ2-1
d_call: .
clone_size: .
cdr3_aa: CASSKRAGLTGEQFF
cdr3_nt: TGTGCCAGCAGCAAACGGGCGGGGCTGACGGGGGAGCAGTTCTTC

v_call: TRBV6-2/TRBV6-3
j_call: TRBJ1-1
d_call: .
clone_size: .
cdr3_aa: CASSRHVQGAEAFF
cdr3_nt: TGTGCCAGCAGTCGACACGTACAGGGCGCTGAAGCTTTCTTT

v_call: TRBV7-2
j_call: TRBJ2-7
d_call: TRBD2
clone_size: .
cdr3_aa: CASSSLAGAYYEQYF
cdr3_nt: TGTGCCAGCAGCTCCCTAGCGGGGGCCTACTACGAGCAGTACTTC

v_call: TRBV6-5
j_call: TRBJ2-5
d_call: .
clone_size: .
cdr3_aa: CASSPTQGIGETQYF
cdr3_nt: TGTGCCAGCAGCCCAACACAGGGTATAGGAGAGACCCAGTACTTC

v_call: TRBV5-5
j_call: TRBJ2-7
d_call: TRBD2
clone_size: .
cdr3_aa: CASSLPRGVESYEQYF
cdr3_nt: TGTGCCAGCAGCTTGCCCCGGGGGGTGGAGAGCTACGAGCAGTACTTC

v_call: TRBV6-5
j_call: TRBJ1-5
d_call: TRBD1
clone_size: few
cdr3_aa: CASKPTGAFNQPQHF
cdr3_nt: TGTGCCAGCAAACCGACAGGGGCCTTCAATCAGCCCCAGCATTTT

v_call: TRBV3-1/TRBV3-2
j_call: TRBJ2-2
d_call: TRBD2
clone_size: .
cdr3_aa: CASSQLAGGNTGELFF
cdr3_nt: TGTGCCAGCAGCCAGCTAGCGGGGGGGAACACCGGGGAGCTGTTTTTT

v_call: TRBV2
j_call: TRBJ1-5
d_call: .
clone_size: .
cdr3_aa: CASKQGDSNQPQHF
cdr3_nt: TGTGCCAGCAAACAGGGTGATAGCAATCAGCCCCAGCATTTT

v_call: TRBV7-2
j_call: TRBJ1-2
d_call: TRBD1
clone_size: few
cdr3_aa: CASSPGTVYGYTF
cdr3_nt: TGTGCCAGCAGCCCAGGGACAGTCTATGGCTACACCTTC

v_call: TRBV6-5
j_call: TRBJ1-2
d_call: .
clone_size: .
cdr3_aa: CAGRGPNYGYTF
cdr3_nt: TGTGCTGGCAGGGGTCCCAACTATGGCTACACCTTC

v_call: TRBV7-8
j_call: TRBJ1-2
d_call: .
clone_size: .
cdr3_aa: CASRGGISYYGYTF
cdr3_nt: TGTGCCAGCCGGGGGGGGATTTCGTACTATGGCTACACCTTC

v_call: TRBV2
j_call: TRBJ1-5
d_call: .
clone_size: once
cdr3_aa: CASSWGQTNQPQHF
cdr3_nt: TGTGCCAGCAGCTGGGGACAAACCAATCAGCCCCAGCATTTT

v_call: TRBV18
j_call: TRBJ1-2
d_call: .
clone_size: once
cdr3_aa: CASSPDKNYGYTF
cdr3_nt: TGTGCCAGCTCACCGGACAAGAACTATGGCTACACCTTC

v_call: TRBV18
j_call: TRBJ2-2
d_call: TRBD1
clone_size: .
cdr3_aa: CASSPMIEGQGSNTGELFF
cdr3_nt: TGTGCCAGCTCACCAATGATTGAAGGACAGGGATCTAACACCGGGGAGCTGTTTTTT

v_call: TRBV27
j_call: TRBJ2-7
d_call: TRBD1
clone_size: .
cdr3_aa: CASVGTAKYEQYF
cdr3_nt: TGTGCCAGCGTCGGGACAGCCAAATACGAGCAGTACTTC

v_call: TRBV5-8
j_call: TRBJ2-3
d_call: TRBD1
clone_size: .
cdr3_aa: CASREYQGATDTQYF
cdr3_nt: TGTGCCAGCAGAGAGTATCAGGGGGCTACAGATACGCAGTATTTT

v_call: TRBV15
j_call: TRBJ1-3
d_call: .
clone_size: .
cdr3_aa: CATSREGGAAGNTIYF
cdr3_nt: TGTGCCACCAGCAGAGAAGGGGGGGCGGCTGGAAACACCATATATTTT

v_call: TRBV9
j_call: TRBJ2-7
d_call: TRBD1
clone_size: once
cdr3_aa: CASSLGGTGLSYEQYF
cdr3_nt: TGTGCCAGCAGCCTGGGCGGGACAGGGCTCTCCTACGAGCAGTACTTC

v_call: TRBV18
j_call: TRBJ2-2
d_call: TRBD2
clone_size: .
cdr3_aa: CASSPRFGGGAANTGELFF
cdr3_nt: TGTGCCAGCTCACCCCGCTTCGGCGGGGGGGCGGCGAACACCGGGGAGCTGTTTTTT

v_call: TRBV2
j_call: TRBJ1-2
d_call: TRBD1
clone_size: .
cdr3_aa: CASSEAPLGDSYNYGYTF
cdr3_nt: TGTGCCAGCAGTGAAGCTCCGCTGGGGGACAGCTATAACTATGGCTACACCTTC

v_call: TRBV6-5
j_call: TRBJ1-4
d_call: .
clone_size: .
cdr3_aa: CASSYSRGGSEKLFF
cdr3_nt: TGTGCCAGCAGTTACTCGCGAGGAGGAAGTGAAAAACTGTTTTTT

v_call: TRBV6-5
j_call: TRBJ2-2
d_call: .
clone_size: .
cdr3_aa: CASSYAGLNGELFF
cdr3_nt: TGTGCCAGCAGTTACGCGGGCCTAAACGGGGAGCTGTTTTTT

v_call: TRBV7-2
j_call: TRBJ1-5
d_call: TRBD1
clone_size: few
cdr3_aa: CASSPTGGNQPQHF
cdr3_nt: TGTGCCAGCAGCCCAACAGGGGGAAATCAGCCCCAGCATTTT

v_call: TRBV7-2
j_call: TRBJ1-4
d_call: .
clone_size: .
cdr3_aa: CASSLVPGANEKLFF
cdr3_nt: TGTGCCAGCAGCTTAGTCCCAGGGGCGAATGAAAAACTGTTTTTT

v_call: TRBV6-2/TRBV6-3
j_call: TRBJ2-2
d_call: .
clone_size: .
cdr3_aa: CASSSGGYTGELFF
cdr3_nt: TGTGCCAGCAGTTCAGGGGGGTACACCGGGGAGCTGTTTTTT

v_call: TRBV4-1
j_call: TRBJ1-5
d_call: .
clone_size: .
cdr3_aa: CASSPILGNQPQHF
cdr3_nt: TGCGCCAGCAGCCCAATACTAGGCAATCAGCCCCAGCATTTT

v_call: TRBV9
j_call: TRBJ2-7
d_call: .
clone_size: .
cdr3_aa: CASSPRTQGGGEQYF
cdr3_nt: TGTGCCAGCAGCCCACGGACGCAGGGAGGAGGGGAGCAGTACTTC

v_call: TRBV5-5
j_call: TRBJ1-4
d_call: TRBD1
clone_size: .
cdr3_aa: CASSTRTGNNEKLFF
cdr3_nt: TGTGCCAGCAGCACCCGGACAGGGAATAATGAAAAACTGTTTTTT

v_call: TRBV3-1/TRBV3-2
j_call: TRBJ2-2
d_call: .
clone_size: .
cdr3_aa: CASSQIFTGELFF
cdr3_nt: TGTGCCAGCAGCCAAATCTTCACCGGGGAGCTGTTTTTT

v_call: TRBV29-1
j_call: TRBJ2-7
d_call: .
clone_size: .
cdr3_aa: CSAGRGPSYEQYF
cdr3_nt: TGCAGCGCCGGGCGGGGGCCCTCCTACGAGCAGTACTTC

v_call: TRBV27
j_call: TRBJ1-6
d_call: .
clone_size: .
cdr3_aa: CASSLYRQGGNSPLHF
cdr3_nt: TGTGCCAGCAGTTTATACCGACAAGGGGGAAATTCACCCCTCCACTTT

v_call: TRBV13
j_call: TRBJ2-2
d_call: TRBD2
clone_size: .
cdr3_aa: CASTGGRTGELFF
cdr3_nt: TGTGCCAGCACGGGGGGGCGGACCGGGGAGCTGTTTTTT

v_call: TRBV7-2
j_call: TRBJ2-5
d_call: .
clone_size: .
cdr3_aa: CASSPGVGETQYF
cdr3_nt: TGTGCCAGCAGCCCAGGGGTTGGAGAGACCCAGTACTTC

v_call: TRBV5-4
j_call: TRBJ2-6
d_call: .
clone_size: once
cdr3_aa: CASSTGQIISSGANVLTF
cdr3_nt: TGTGCCAGCAGCACAGGACAGATCATCAGCTCTGGGGCCAACGTCCTGACTTTC

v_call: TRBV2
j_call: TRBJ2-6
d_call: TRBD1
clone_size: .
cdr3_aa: CASCKMLTGGTSGANVLTF
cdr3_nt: TGTGCCAGCTGCAAAATGTTGACAGGGGGAACCTCTGGGGCCAACGTCCTGACTTTC

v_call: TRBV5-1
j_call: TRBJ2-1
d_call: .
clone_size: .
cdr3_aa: CASQGIGTVHEQFF
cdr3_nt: TGCGCCAGCCAGGGGATCGGAACGGTCCATGAGCAGTTCTTC

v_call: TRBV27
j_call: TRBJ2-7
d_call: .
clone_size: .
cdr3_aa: CASSRGFASYEQYF
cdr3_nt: TGTGCCAGCAGTCGAGGGTTTGCCTCCTACGAGCAGTACTTC

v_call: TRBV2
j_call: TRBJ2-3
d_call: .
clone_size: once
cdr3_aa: CASTKGRLDTQYF
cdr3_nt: TGTGCCAGCACCAAAGGGAGATTGGATACGCAGTATTTT

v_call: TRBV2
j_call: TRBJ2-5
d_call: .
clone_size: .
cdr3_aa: CASSHSYF
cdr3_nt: TGTGCCAGCAGTCACAGTTACTTC

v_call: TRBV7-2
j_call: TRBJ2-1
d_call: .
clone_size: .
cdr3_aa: CASSFQVGSSYNEQFF
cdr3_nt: TGTGCCAGCAGCTTCCAGGTGGGGAGCTCCTACAATGAGCAGTTCTTC

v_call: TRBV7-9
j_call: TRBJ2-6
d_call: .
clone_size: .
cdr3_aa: CASRNRTGPVANVLTF
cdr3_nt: TGTGCCAGCAGAAACCGAACAGGTCCCGTGGCCAACGTCCTGACTTTC

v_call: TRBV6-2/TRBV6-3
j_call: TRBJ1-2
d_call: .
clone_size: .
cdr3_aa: CASSFARPSGYTF
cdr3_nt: TGTGCCAGCAGTTTCGCTAGGCCTTCGGGCTACACCTTC

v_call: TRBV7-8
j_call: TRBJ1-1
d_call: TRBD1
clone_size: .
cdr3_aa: CASSRQGLNTEAFF
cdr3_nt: TGTGCCAGCAGCCGACAGGGGTTGAACACTGAAGCTTTCTTT

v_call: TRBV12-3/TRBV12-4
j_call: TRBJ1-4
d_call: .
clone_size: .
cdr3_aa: CASSRQSNEKLFF
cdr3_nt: TGTGCCAGCAGCCGACAGTCTAATGAAAAACTGTTTTTT